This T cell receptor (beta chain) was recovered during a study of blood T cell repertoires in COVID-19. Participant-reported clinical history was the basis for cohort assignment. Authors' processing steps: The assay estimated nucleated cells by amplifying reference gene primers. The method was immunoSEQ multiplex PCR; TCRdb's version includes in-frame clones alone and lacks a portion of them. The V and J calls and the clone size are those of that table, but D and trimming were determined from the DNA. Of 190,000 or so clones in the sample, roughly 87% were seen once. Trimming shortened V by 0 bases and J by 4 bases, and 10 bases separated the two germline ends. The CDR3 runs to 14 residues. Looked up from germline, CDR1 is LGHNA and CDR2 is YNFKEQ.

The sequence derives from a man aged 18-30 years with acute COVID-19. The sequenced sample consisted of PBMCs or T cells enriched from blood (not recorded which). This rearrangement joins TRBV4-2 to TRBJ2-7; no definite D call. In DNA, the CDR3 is TGTGCCAGCAGCCAAGATCGGTCAGGATACGAGCAGTACTTC. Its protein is CASSQDRSGYEQYF.